One and the same sample provided the 20 T cell receptor beta chains below, sequenced in a study of identical twins. Via MiXCR, TCRdb re-called the 5' RACE reads, giving one row per CDR3 protein. Among more than 1.5 million distinct CDR3 sequences listed, about 31% were seen once. Sequenced material: cord blood. These receptors originate from a newborn girl in good health.

This chain uses TRBV27 with TRBJ2-1; no firm D call. Per the germline V gene, CDR1 is MNHEY and CDR2 is SMNVEV (reference sequence). CDR3 size: 12 residues. Trimming cost V 4 bases and J 10 bases, with 11 bases left between them. For the CDR3, the DNA is TGTGCCAGCAGTTATACCCGCGGAGAGCAGTTCTTC. Its protein product is CASSYTRGEQFF.

The V call is TRBV11-2, the J call TRBJ2-1; a possible D gene is TRBD2 (5 bases). The germline CDR1 and CDR2 sequences are SGHAT and FQNNGV. V was trimmed by 2 bases and J by 2 bases, leaving 22 bases between them. The CDR3 has 19 amino acids. The CDR3 protein is CASSLFIRSGRNPYNEQFF. DNA for the CDR3: TGTGCCAGCAGCTTATTTATCCGGAGCGGAAGAAATCCCTACAATGAGCAGTTCTTC. Full variable domain (remainder filled in from reference TRBV11-2 and TRBJ2-1): EAGVAQSPRYKIIEKRQSVAFWCNPISGHATLYWYQQILGQGPKLLIQFQNNGVVDDSQLPKDRFSAERLKGVDSTLKIQPAKLEDSAVYLCASSLFIRSGRNPYNEQFFGPGTRLTVL.

The chain carries TRBV30 and TRBJ1-1; TRBD1 agrees at 7 bases. CDR3 length equals 14 residues. CDR1 and CDR2 from the germline V gene are GTSNPN and SVGIG (reference sequence). V lost 5 bases and J lost 11; bases outside the gene matches: 17. CDR3 nucleotides: TGTGCCTGGCATTACGGGACAGCCCCACCAACGGCTTTCTTT. Translated: CAWHYGTAPPTAFF.

This clonotype was recorded a few times. V and J are TRBV7-2 and TRBJ2-3, with 8 bases fitting TRBD2. Looked up from germline, CDR1 is SGHTA and CDR2 is FQGNSA. The CDR3 covers 17 residues. J gave up 1 base and V 5 bases, and 11 bases lay outside the gene matches. DNA for the CDR3: TGTGCCAGCAGCCCTTTTTTGAGCGGGAGAGGCACAGATACGCAGTATTTT. Amino acids: CASSPFLSGRGTDTQYF.

This clonotype was detected only a few times. J is TRBJ2-7 and V is TRBV5-1; unclear D gene. CDR1 is SGHRS, CDR2 YFSETQ, per germline. CDR3 length: 14 residues. V was clipped by 4 bases and J by 7 bases, with 18 bases between them. CDR3 bases: TGCGCCAGCAGCCCCTCAAGGTACTACAATGAGCAGTACTTC. Amino acid sequence: CASSPSRYYNEQYF.

This chain connects TRBV30 to TRBJ2-4, with D possibly being TRBD2 (5 bases). The J call may not be correct, given that the DNA end is closer to TRBJ2-7. Looked up from germline, CDR1 is GTSNPN and CDR2 is SVGIG (reference sequence). The CDR3 contains 13 residues. In DNA form, the CDR3 reads TGTGCCTGGAGTCTCCCGGGGTTAGGCGAGCAGTACTTC. Amino acid sequence: CAWSLPGLGEQYF.

This clonotype came up a few times. The chain couples TRBV5-1 to TRBJ1-2; D is perhaps TRBD1 (5 bases). Trimming cost V 4 bases and J 8 bases, with 12 bases left between them. This CDR3 is built from 12 residues. Germline assignment: CDR1 SGHRS and CDR2 YFSETQ. The CDR3 spells CASSLQGIGYTF. DNA for the CDR3: TGCGCCAGCAGCCTGCAGGGAATCGGCTACACCTTC.

The CDR3 protein is CSAREDDEQFF. The CDR3 nucleotides are TGCAGTGCTAGGGAAGATGATGAGCAGTTCTTC. This chain joins TRBV20-1 and TRBJ2-1, with D unclear. The CDR3 is 11 amino acids. Trimming shortened V by 3 bases and J by 8 bases, and 8 bases separated the two germline ends. Germline V gene sequence: CDR1 DFQATT, CDR2 SNEGSKA (reference sequence).

This clonotype has a handful of counts. This chain joins TRBV7-2 and TRBJ2-3, with D hard to call. In germline, CDR1 is SGHTA, CDR2 FQGNSA. CDR3 length: 14 amino acids. With 2 bases removed from V and 7 bases from J, the gap between germline ends came to 13 bases. CDR3 coding DNA: TGTGCCAGCAGCTTATCCCCGTCAGCCAATACGCAGTATTTT. It translates to CASSLSPSANTQYF. The variable domain in full, completed from reference TRBV7-2 and TRBJ2-3, reads GAGVSQSPSNKVTEKGKDVELRCDPISGHTALYWYRQSLGQGLEFLIYFQGNSAPDKSGLPSDRFSAERTGGSVSTLTIQRTQQEDSAVYLCASSLSPSANTQYFGPGTRLTVL.

V and J are TRBV4-2 and TRBJ1-1; 7 nucleotides agree with TRBD1. This CDR3 is 15 amino acids long. CDR1 and CDR2 (germline): LGHNA, YNFKEQ. J lost 7 bases, V lost 2 bases, and 10 bases had no gene match. CDR3 loop: CASSQTTGRVDEAFF. DNA for the CDR3: TGTGCCAGCAGCCAAACGACAGGGAGAGTGGATGAAGCTTTCTTT.

J is TRBJ2-5 and V is TRBV12-3 or TRBV12-4; perhaps TRBD2 as D (5 bases). The CDR3 is made up of 14 amino acids. Trimming took 5 bases from V and 11 from J, leaving 21 bases between them. The CDR3 spells CASSPQRLENEQYF. In DNA, the CDR3 is TGTGCCAGCAGTCCCCAGCGGCTAGAAAATGAGCAGTACTTC.

This clonotype was counted only a few times. CDR3 bases: TGCGCCAGCAGCTTGCGAGGCTCAGGGGGGTACAATGAGCAGTTCTTC. Residues: CASSLRGSGGYNEQFF. V usage is TRBV5-1 and J usage is TRBJ2-1; a weak D match, TRBD1 (7 bases). CDR1 and CDR2 (germline): SGHRS, YFSETQ. The germline V and J ends were trimmed by 1 base and 4 bases, with 15 bases remaining between them. This CDR3 spans 16 amino acids.

The V gene is TRBV5-4, the J gene TRBJ1-2, with 7 bases that match TRBD1. V lost 4 bases and J lost 3; bases outside the gene matches: 12. Per the germline V gene, CDR1 is SGHNT and CDR2 is YYREEE (reference sequence). The CDR3 sequence is 16 residues long. CDR3 DNA sequence: TGTGCCAGCAGCAACCTCGGACAGGTCTCCTACTATGGCTACACCTTC. It specifies CASSNLGQVSYYGYTF.

On this clonotype: One junction end does not reproduce the germline sequence, and a read error may be involved. The rearrangement uses TRBV5-1 and TRBJ1-2, with 7 bases lining up with TRBD1. This CDR3 is 14 amino acids long. CDR1 is SGHRS and CDR2 is YFSETQ in the germline V gene. For the CDR3, the DNA is TGCGCCAGCGGCTTGGAGACAGGGCACTATGGCTACACCTTC. Its protein product is CASGLETGHYGYTF.

V usage is TRBV9 and J usage is TRBJ2-3; D may be TRBD2 (6 bases). Germline V gene sequence: CDR1 SGDLS, CDR2 YYNGEE. V lost 3 bases and J lost 2, with 13 bases in between. This CDR3 spans 15 amino acids. Written as DNA, the CDR3 is TGTGCCAGCAGCGGGAGCGGGTGGGACACAGATACGCAGTATTTT. Translated: CASSGSGWDTDTQYF.

This chain uses TRBV28 with TRBJ2-3; 10 bases are shared with TRBD1. Germline loops: CDR1 MDHEN, CDR2 SYDVKM. The CDR3 spans 18 residues. V gave up 3 bases and J gave up 4 bases; unmatched junction bases: 13. The DNA for the CDR3 is TGTGCCAGCAGTTTTAAGTCCGGGACAGGGGTGTTTGCAGATACGCAGTATTTT. As protein: CASSFKSGTGVFADTQYF. The variable domain in full, with the rest retrieved from reference TRBV28 and TRBJ2-3, is DVKVTQSSRYLVKRTGEKVFLECVQDMDHENMFWYRQDPGLGLRLIYFSYDVKMKEKGDIPEGYSVSREKKERFSLILESASTNQTSMYLCASSFKSGTGVFADTQYFGPGTRLTVL.

In this sample, this clonotype turned up a few times. The chain employs TRBV27 and TRBJ2-7, with D perhaps TRBD2 (5 bases). The CDR3 runs to 18 residues. The germline V gene has CDR1 MNHEY and CDR2 SMNVEV (reference sequence). V lost 6 bases and J lost 0, with 24 bases in between. CDR3 sequence reads: CASSPLALAFRSSYEQYF. The CDR3 DNA is TGTGCCAGCAGCCCTTTGGCCTTAGCGTTCAGGAGCTCCTACGAGCAGTACTTC.

The chain carries TRBV6-1 and TRBJ2-2; 7 nucleotides line up with TRBD2. The V gene's germline CDR1 is MNHNS and CDR2 SASEGT. The CDR3 is made up of 14 amino acids. V lost 8 bases to trimming and J lost 1 base; unmatched junction nucleotides: 4. The CDR3 sequence: CASGGEGNTGELFF. For the CDR3, the DNA is TGTGCCAGCGGGGGGGAAGGGAACACCGGGGAGCTGTTTTTT.

CDR3 DNA sequence: TGTGCCAGCAGCTTAGGACGCCGAATCCAAGAGACCCAGTTCTTC. Translated, it gives CASSLGRRIQETQFF. This rearrangement joins TRBV7-8 to TRBJ2-5; D unclear. The J call is doubtful: the DNA matches TRBJ2-1 better. The length of the CDR3 is 15 residues. CDR1 and CDR2 (germline): SGHVS, FQNEAQ.

CDR3 nucleotides: TGTGCCAGCAGGGCAACTCTCCCCCCCTATGGCTACACCTTC. Protein: CASRATLPPYGYTF. The V call is TRBV6-1, the J call TRBJ1-2; D is uncertain. CDR3 size: 14 residues. Germline CDR1 and CDR2: MNHNS and SASEGT. V was pared by 6 bases and J by 4 bases, with 15 bases between.